This TCR beta chain was captured by sequencing in a study of PD-1 blockade in classical Hodgkin lymphoma. About the study: With a 2-week interval, patients received intravenous nivolumab at 3 mg/kg.

Method: immunoSEQ multiplex PCR; TCRdb's copy keeps in-frame clones and lacks some. The table has 20,000 to 30,000 clones, roughly three quarters seen once; the top ten hold 3% to 4%. V was shortened by 3 bases and J by 7 bases, with 15 bases between the two germline ends. In germline, CDR1 is SEHNR, CDR2 FQNEAQ (reference sequence). The CDR3 length is 15 residues. Every single patient, without exception, relapsed after autologous stem cell transplantation, and brentuximab vedotin exposure varied. Findings and limits, study-wide: Patients with a complete response exhibited baseline diversity comparable to newly diagnosed patients. By C4D1 there was a significant rise in CD4+ TCR diversity but not in CD8+ TCR diversity. With respect to the repertoire differences, their causes, possibly disease activity or prior therapy, remain undefined.

On this clone itself: The target antigen is unknown.

The TCR sequence derives from a human donor with classical Hodgkin lymphoma. The chain carries TRBV7-9 and TRBJ1-4; D gene uncertain. The sample here was peripheral blood mononuclear cells (PBMCs), taken at baseline. The CDR3 DNA is TGTGCCAGCAGCTTTATATTGGGGAGAATTGAAAAACTGTTTTTT. It translates to CASSFILGRIEKLFF.